This T cell receptor beta chain was obtained from a study of cytomegalovirus exposure and HLA in healthy donors. The PCR made use of 60 Vbeta and 13 Jbeta primers. The repertoire was sequenced with immunoSEQ multiplex PCR; TCRdb's copy has only in-frame clones and lacks some. The sample consists of under 200,000 clones, 80% of them appearing once. Sequencing was carried out using PBMCs. The clonotype comes from a man aged 35 to 55 in good health and CMV-seronegative.

CDR3 residues: CASTWGGQNTGELFF. In nucleotides, the CDR3 is TGTGCCAGCACCTGGGGGGGCCAGAACACCGGGGAGCTGTTTTTT. The chain recombines TRBV7-3 with TRBJ2-2, with D possibly matching TRBD2 (7 bases). The CDR3 contains 15 residues. V was trimmed by 7 bases and J by 1 base, leaving 13 bases between them. Germline V gene data show CDR1 as SGHTA and CDR2 as FQGTGA.